Presented here are 8 T cell receptor beta chains from one specimen sequenced in a study of T cells after yellow fever vaccination. TCRdb re-derived calls from the 5' RACE reads in MiXCR, one entry per CDR3 protein. The sample has some 350,000 distinct CDR3 sequences, 6.2% seen once. The sequences come from PBMCs, collected 5 days after the yellow fever booster vaccination. The receptors here all came from a man aged 25 to 40 who received the YFV17D yellow fever vaccine.

This clonotype has only a few counts. The chain combines TRBV5-4 with TRBJ2-1; 8 bases match TRBD1. The J segment lost 7 bases and the V segment lost 3 bases, leaving 12 bases of the junction unmatched. The CDR3 has 16 residues. Germline V CDR1 and CDR2: SGHNT, YYREEE (reference sequence). CDR3: CASSSVQDRAGNEQFF. CDR3 bases: TGTGCCAGCAGCTCTGTCCAGGACAGGGCGGGTAATGAGCAGTTCTTC. Full variable domain (rest looked up from reference TRBV5-4 and TRBJ2-1): ETGVTQSPTHLIKTRGQQVTLRCSSQSGHNTVSWYQQALGQGPQFIFQYYREEENGRGNFPPRFSGLQFPNYSSELNVNALELDDSALYLCASSSVQDRAGNEQFFGPGTRLTVL.

The V call is TRBV11-2, the J call TRBJ2-5; 9 bases fit TRBD1. The CDR3 has 16 residues. Per the germline V gene, CDR1 is SGHAT and CDR2 is FQNNGV. J gave up 5 bases and V 4 bases, and 11 bases lay outside the gene matches. This CDR3 is CASSSHRDRDAETQYF. DNA for the CDR3: TGTGCCAGCAGCTCGCACCGGGACAGGGATGCGGAGACCCAGTACTTC.

The table lists this clonotype with a count of one. The chain combines TRBV29-1 with TRBJ2-7; 9 bases are shared with TRBD1. The V gene's germline CDR1 is SQVTM and CDR2 ANQGSEA. Trimming cost V 6 bases and J 3 bases; bases outside gene matches: 6. The CDR3 runs 13 residues. The CDR3 sequence: CSVLRDRDYEQYF. CDR3 coding DNA: TGCAGCGTCTTAAGGGACAGGGACTACGAGCAGTACTTC.

The J gene is TRBJ2-7, the V gene TRBV12-3 or TRBV12-4; D call uncertain. The V end lost 7 bases, the J end lost 7 bases, and 20 bases lay between the germline ends. The CDR3 runs to 14 residues. The CDR3 protein is CASTLYGSVSEQYF. Written as DNA, the CDR3 is TGTGCCAGCACCCTCTACGGGTCTGTTTCGGAGCAGTACTTC.

V is TRBV20-1 and J is TRBJ2-3; 14 positions agree with TRBD2. Trimming cost V 1 base and J 3 bases; bases outside gene matches: 12. The CDR3 contains 19 residues. Germline V CDR1 and CDR2: DFQATT, SNEGSKA (reference sequence). CDR3 coding DNA: TGCAGTGCTAGAGGAACGCCGGGACTAGCGGGAGTTGGGACAGATACGCAGTATTTT. As protein: CSARGTPGLAGVGTDTQYF.

The V and J genes are TRBV4-2 and TRBJ2-4; no reliable D call. Germline V CDR1 and CDR2: LGHNA, YNFKEQ. The CDR3 is 16 residues long. Trimming cost V 0 bases and J 8 bases, with 17 bases left between them. DNA of the CDR3: TGTGCCAGCAGCCAAGATGTCTTACCTAATCATCACATTCAGTACTTC. Protein sequence: CASSQDVLPNHHIQYF.

The sample holds many counts of this clonotype. V usage is TRBV7-2 and J usage is TRBJ1-5; TRBD1 is a possible D gene (5 bases). Trimming took 1 base from V and 1 from J, leaving 5 bases between them. The CDR3 runs to 14 residues. The V gene's germline CDR1 is SGHTA and CDR2 FQGNSA. Here the CDR3 DNA reads TGTGCCAGCAGCTTAGGACAGAGCAATCAGCCCCAGCATTTT. This codes for CASSLGQSNQPQHF.

J is TRBJ2-4 and V is TRBV2; no clear D. This CDR3 region has 15 residues. Germline V gene lookup returns CDR1 SNHLY and CDR2 FYNNEI. V was trimmed by 11 bases and J by 1 base, leaving 18 bases between them. The CDR3 bases are TGTGCCGGGTTAGTGTTAGGTTCGGCCAAAAACATTCAGTACTTC. It translates to CAGLVLGSAKNIQYF.